One sample yielded the 14 T cell receptor beta chains listed below, sequenced in a study of PD-1 blockade in classical Hodgkin lymphoma. The assay was immunoSEQ multiplex PCR, and TCRdb's table has in-frame clones only and misses some. The sample includes around 30,000 clones, approximately 90% of them seen just once. The time point is: newly diagnosed, previously untreated cHL patient sample. Purification of CD4+ T cells from thawed PBMCs was achieved by magnetic negative selection. Material: CD4+ T cells from blood. All receptors come from a human donor with classical Hodgkin lymphoma.

V is TRBV6-1 and J is TRBJ1-1; 11 bases are a match to TRBD1. The CDR3 totals 15 residues. The germline V gene encodes CDR1 MNHNS and CDR2 SASEGT. V shed 6 bases and J 2 bases; nucleotides not matched to a gene: 5. The CDR3 nucleotides read TGTGCCAGCAGCGCGGGACAGGGGGTTAACACTGAAGCTTTCTTT. Encoded protein: CASSAGQGVNTEAFF.

This clone was counted once. The gene calls are TRBV5-6 and TRBJ2-7; D may be TRBD1 (6 bases). CDR1 and CDR2 from the germline V gene are SGHDT and YYEEEE. Deletions cut 5 bases from V and 0 bases from J, with 12 bases between. The CDR3 contains 14 residues. CDR3 residues: CASSHRDTSYEQYF. The CDR3 DNA is TGTGCCAGCAGTCACCGGGACACCTCCTACGAGCAGTACTTC.

The rearrangement links TRBV6-1 to TRBJ1-2; D perhaps matches TRBD1 (5 bases). Trimming stripped 2 bases from V and 7 bases from J, with 14 bases between. Germline CDR1 is MNHNS and CDR2 is SASEGT. This CDR3 is built from 14 residues. CDR3 in DNA: TGTGCCAGCAGTGAACACGACAGCTTGACTGGCTACACCTTC. Translated: CASSEHDSLTGYTF.

V gene TRBV28 combines with J gene TRBJ2-3; D unclear. Between the trimmed V and J ends, which lost 4 bases and 1 base, there was a span of 18 bases. The V gene's germline CDR1 is MDHEN and CDR2 SYDVKM. The CDR3 covers 17 residues. The CDR3 coding sequence is TGTGCCAGCAGTTATCCCCTGGCAGGCGGCGGCACAGATACGCAGTATTTT. Residues: CASSYPLAGGGTDTQYF.

The chain is built from TRBV9 and TRBJ1-1; 8 bases agree with TRBD1. V dropped 3 bases and J dropped 3; count of bases not matched to a gene: 7. CDR3 length: 15 amino acids. CDR1 and CDR2 from the germline V gene are SGDLS and YYNGEE. The CDR3 is CASSGTGTGDTEAFF. The DNA of the CDR3 is TGTGCCAGCAGCGGAACCGGGACAGGTGACACTGAAGCTTTCTTT.

V gene TRBV4-1 combines with J gene TRBJ2-5; D is unclear. This CDR3 spans 16 amino acids. In germline, CDR1 is MGHRA, CDR2 YSYEKL. Trimming took 0 bases from V and 1 from J, leaving 12 bases between them. For the CDR3, the DNA is TGCGCCAGCAGCCAAGAAGCCCCATCGGGCCAAGAGACCCAGTACTTC. Translation gives CASSQEAPSGQETQYF.

The rearrangement uses TRBV27 and TRBJ1-6, with TRBD1 matching 8 bases. CDR3 length equals 16 residues. After removal of 6 bases from V and 2 bases from J, the junction contained 6 bases not matched to a gene. Germline lookup yields CDR1 MNHEY and CDR2 SMNVEV (reference sequence). The CDR3 sequence: CASREDREPYNSPLHF. In nucleotides, the CDR3 is TGTGCCAGCAGGGAGGACAGGGAGCCCTATAATTCACCCCTCCACTTT.

The chain couples TRBV18 to TRBJ2-5; TRBD1 or TRBD2 may be the D gene (5 bases each). CDR3 size: 19 residues. The germline V gene has CDR1 KGHSH and CDR2 LQKENI. The ends were cut back, 2 bases at V and 1 base at J, with 23 bases in the middle. The CDR3 bases are TGTGCCAGCTCACCAGAAGCCTCACTGACAGCCCGGGGCCAAGAGACCCAGTACTTC. Residues: CASSPEASLTARGQETQYF.

The V and J genes are TRBV7-9 and TRBJ1-3; D remains ambiguous. The CDR3 runs 14 residues. Per the germline V gene, CDR1 is SEHNR and CDR2 is FQNEAQ (reference sequence). Deletions cut 5 bases from V and 2 bases from J, with 10 bases between. The CDR3 protein is CASSHSEAGNTIYF. CDR3 coding DNA: TGTGCCAGCAGCCATTCAGAAGCTGGAAACACCATATATTTT.

The count of this clone is one. The genes are TRBV6-6 and TRBJ1-4, with a weak D call TRBD1 (5 bases). CDR1 MNHNY and CDR2 SVGAGI come from the germline V gene (reference sequence). V gave up 7 bases and J gave up 2 bases, with 17 bases separating them. This CDR3 contains 16 residues. The CDR3 reads CASKERGERTNEKLFF. The CDR3 DNA follows: TGTGCCAGCAAGGAGAGAGGGGAGAGGACTAATGAAAAACTGTTTTTT.

This clone was detected only once. The CDR3: CASSLMQGAGELFF. As DNA, the CDR3 is TGTGCCAGCAGCTTAATGCAGGGGGCCGGGGAGCTGTTTTTT. This chain joins TRBV7-9 and TRBJ2-2; 7 bases line up with TRBD1. Trimming took 2 bases from V and 6 from J; bases not matched to a gene: 3. This CDR3 region has 14 residues. Germline V gene lookup returns CDR1 SEHNR and CDR2 FQNEAQ (reference sequence).

The rearrangement joins TRBV28 to TRBJ2-1; perhaps TRBD1 as D (5 bases). CDR1 is MDHEN, CDR2 SYDVKM, per germline. Trimming shortened V by 3 bases and J by 9 bases, and 18 bases separated the two germline ends. This CDR3 spans 15 amino acids. CDR3 amino acids: CASSFASRALSEQFF. CDR3 nucleotide sequence: TGTGCCAGCAGTTTCGCGAGCAGGGCTTTAAGTGAGCAGTTCTTC.

V is TRBV4-2 and J is TRBJ1-5, with 7 positions matching TRBD1. The CDR3 has 17 amino acids. CDR1 is LGHNA and CDR2 is YNFKEQ in the germline V gene. After removal of 0 bases from V and 6 bases from J, the junction contained 11 bases not matched to a gene. CDR3 protein: CASSQDFGAGGPQPQHF. The CDR3, as DNA: TGTGCCAGCAGCCAAGATTTTGGGGCAGGGGGACCTCAGCCCCAGCATTTT.

The V gene is TRBV7-9, the J gene TRBJ1-1; D is unclear. The CDR3 loop spans 13 amino acids. V lost 5 bases, J lost 9 bases, and 16 bases lay in between. CDR1 is SEHNR and CDR2 is FQNEAQ in the germline V gene (reference sequence). CDR3 sequence reads: CASSPPDGPKAFF. The CDR3 DNA is TGTGCCAGCAGCCCCCCCGACGGACCGAAAGCTTTCTTT.